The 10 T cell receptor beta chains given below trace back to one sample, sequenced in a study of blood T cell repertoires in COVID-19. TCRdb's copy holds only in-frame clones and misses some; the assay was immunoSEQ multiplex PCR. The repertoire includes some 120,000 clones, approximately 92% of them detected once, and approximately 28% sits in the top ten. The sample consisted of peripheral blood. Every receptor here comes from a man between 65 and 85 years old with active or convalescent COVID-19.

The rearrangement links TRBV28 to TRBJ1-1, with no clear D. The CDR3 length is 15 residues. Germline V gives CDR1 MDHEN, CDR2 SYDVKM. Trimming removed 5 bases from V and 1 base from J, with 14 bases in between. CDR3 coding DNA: TGTGCCAGCAGTCATCGGAGTGGAGGGAACACTGAAGCTTTCTTT. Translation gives CASSHRSGGNTEAFF. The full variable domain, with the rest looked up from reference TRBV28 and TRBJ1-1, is DVKVTQSSRYLVKRTGEKVFLECVQDMDHENMFWYRQDPGLGLRLIYFSYDVKMKEKGDIPEGYSVSREKKERFSLILESASTNQTSMYLCASSHRSGGNTEAFFGQGTRLTVV.

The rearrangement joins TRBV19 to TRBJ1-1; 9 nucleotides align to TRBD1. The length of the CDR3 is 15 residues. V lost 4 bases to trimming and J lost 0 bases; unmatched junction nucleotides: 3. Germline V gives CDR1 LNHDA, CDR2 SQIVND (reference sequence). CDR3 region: CASSRWTGVNTEAFF. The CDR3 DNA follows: TGTGCCAGTAGTAGGTGGACAGGGGTGAACACTGAAGCTTTCTTT.

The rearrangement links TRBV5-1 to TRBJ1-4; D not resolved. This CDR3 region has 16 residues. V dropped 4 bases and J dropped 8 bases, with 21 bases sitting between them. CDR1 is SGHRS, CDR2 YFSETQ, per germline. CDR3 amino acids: CASSPALMGVSEKLFF. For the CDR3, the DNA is TGCGCCAGCAGCCCGGCTTTAATGGGAGTAAGCGAAAAACTGTTTTTT.

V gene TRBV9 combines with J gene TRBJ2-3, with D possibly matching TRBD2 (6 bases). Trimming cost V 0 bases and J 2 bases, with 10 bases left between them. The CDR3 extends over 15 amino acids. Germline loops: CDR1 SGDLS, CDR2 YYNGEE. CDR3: CASSVAGVVTDTQYF. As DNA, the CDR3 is TGTGCCAGCAGCGTAGCGGGAGTTGTCACAGATACGCAGTATTTT.

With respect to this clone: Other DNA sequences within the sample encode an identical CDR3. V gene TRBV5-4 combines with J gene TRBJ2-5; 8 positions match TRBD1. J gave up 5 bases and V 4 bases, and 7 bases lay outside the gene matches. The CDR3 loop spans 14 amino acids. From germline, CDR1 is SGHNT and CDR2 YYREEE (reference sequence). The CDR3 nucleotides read TGTGCCAGCAGCAACTACAGGGGGGAGGAGACCCAGTACTTC. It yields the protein CASSNYRGEETQYF.

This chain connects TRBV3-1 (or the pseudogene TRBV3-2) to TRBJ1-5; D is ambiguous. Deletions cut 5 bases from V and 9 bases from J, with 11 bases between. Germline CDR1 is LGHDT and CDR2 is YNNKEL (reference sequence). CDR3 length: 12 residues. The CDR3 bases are TGTGCCAGCAGCTTCCGCGCCGGGCCCCAGCATTTT. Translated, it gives CASSFRAGPQHF.

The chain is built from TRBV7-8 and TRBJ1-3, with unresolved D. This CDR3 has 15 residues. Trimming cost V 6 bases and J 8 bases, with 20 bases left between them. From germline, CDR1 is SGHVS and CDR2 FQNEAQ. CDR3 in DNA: TGTGCCAGCAGGGATACCGGGTCCCCTAGTGACACCATATATTTT. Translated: CASRDTGSPSDTIYF.

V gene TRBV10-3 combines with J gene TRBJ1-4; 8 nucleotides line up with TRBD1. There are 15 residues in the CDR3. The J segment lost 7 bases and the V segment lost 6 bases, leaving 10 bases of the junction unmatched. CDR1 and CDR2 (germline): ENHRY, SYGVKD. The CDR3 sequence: CAISMSTGAGEKLFF. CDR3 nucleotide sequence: TGTGCCATCAGCATGTCGACAGGGGCGGGTGAAAAACTGTTTTTT.

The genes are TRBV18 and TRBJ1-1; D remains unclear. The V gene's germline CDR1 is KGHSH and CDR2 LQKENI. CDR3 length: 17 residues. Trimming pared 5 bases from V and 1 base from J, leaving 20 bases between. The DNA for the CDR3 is TGTGCCAGCTCAAGCTTAGGGAGTGGGGTATGGAACACTGAAGCTTTCTTT. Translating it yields CASSSLGSGVWNTEAFF.

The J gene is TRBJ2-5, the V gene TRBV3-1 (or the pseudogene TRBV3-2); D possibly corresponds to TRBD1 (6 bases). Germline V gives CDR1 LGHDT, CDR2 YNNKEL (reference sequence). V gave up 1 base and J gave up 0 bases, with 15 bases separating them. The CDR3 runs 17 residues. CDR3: CASSQGEGVRYQETQYF. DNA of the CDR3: TGTGCCAGCAGCCAAGGAGAGGGGGTTAGGTACCAAGAGACCCAGTACTTC.